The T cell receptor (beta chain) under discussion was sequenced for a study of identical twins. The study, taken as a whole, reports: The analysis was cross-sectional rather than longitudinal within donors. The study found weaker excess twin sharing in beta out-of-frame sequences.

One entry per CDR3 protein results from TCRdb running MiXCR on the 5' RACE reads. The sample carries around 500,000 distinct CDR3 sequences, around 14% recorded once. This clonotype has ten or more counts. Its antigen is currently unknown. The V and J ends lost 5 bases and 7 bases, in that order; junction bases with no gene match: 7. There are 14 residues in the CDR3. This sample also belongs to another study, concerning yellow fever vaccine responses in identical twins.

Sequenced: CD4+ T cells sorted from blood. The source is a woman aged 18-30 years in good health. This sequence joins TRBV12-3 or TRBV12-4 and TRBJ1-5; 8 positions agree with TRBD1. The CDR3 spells CASSPYRGRQPQHF. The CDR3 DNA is TGTGCCAGCAGTCCTTACAGGGGGAGGCAGCCCCAGCATTTT.